One sample yielded the 19 T cell receptor beta chains listed below, sequenced in a study of blood T cell repertoires in COVID-19. Method: immunoSEQ multiplex PCR; TCRdb's copy keeps in-frame clones and lacks some. The sample contains 250,000 to 350,000 clones, about four fifths of which appear only once. Material: peripheral blood. These receptors were taken from a woman aged 45 to 65 with acute or convalescent COVID-19.

This clone was picked up a small number of times. The J gene is TRBJ2-3, the V gene TRBV7-9, with 10 bases aligning to TRBD1. The germline gives CDR1 SEHNR, CDR2 FQNEAQ (reference sequence). The CDR3 is made up of 14 amino acids. With V trimmed by 7 bases and J by 3 bases, 4 bases remained unmatched. DNA for the CDR3: TGTGCCAGCACGAGACAGGGGGCTACAGATACGCAGTATTTT. Its translation is CASTRQGATDTQYF.

The CDR3 sequence is CASSLEPGQALYGYTF. CDR3 DNA sequence: TGTGCCAGCAGCTTGGAGCCGGGACAGGCCCTCTATGGCTACACCTTC. The V call is TRBV5-8, the J call TRBJ1-2, with 8 positions matching TRBD1. V trimming: 0 bases; J trimming: 4 bases; junction bases outside the gene matches: 8. The CDR3 contains 16 residues. The germline V gene encodes CDR1 SGHTS and CDR2 YDEGEE. Drawing the rest from reference TRBV5-8 and TRBJ1-2, the complete variable domain is EAGVTQSPTHLIKTRGQQATLRCSPISGHTSVYWYQQALGLGLQFLLWYDEGEERNRGNFPPRFSGRQFPNYSSELNVNALELEDSALYLCASSLEPGQALYGYTFGSGTRLTVV.

This chain uses TRBV20-1 with TRBJ1-3; D is undetermined. Germline values: CDR1 DFQATT, CDR2 SNEGSKA (reference sequence). This CDR3 comprises 13 residues. Trimming shortened V by 3 bases and J by 0 bases, and 6 bases separated the two germline ends. CDR3 residues: CSASPSSGNTIYF. The CDR3 coding sequence is TGCAGTGCTAGTCCGAGCTCTGGAAACACCATATATTTT.

J is TRBJ2-5 and V is TRBV2; 7 bases line up with TRBD1. The germline V gene has CDR1 SNHLY and CDR2 FYNNEI. The V gene end was trimmed by 6 bases and the J gene end by 4 bases; junction bases not matched to a gene: 2. The CDR3 contains 12 residues. CDR3 amino acids: CASRNRGETQYF. DNA of the CDR3: TGTGCCAGCAGAAACAGGGGAGAGACCCAGTACTTC.

The rearrangement links TRBV7-2 to TRBJ2-3, with D possibly TRBD2 on 5 matching bases. V lost 0 bases to trimming and J lost 4 bases, with 5 bases between them. CDR3 size: 13 residues. CDR1 is SGHTA, CDR2 FQGNSA, per germline. The CDR3 nucleotides read TGTGCCAGCAGCTTAGCGCGGGCAGATACGCAGTATTTT. Protein sequence: CASSLARADTQYF.

The chain couples TRBV10-3 to TRBJ1-3; D might be TRBD1 (5 bases). V shed 6 bases and J shed 0 bases, with 6 bases lying between them. Germline V gene sequence: CDR1 ENHRY, CDR2 SYGVKD. The CDR3 consists of 13 residues. In nucleotides, the CDR3 is TGTGCCATCAGACAGGCCTCTGGAAACACCATATATTTT. Its translation: CAIRQASGNTIYF.

V usage is TRBV7-2 and J usage is TRBJ1-6; D remains unclear. The germline gives CDR1 SGHTA, CDR2 FQGNSA. The V gene lost 1 base and the J gene lost 7 bases, with 8 bases spanning the gap. This CDR3 is built from 14 residues. The CDR3 loop is CASSLDSGNSPLHF. CDR3 DNA: TGTGCCAGCAGCTTAGATTCGGGGAATTCACCCCTCCACTTT.

V and J are TRBV11-1 and TRBJ1-2, with D possibly TRBD1 on 6 matching bases. The CDR3 runs to 13 residues. The germline CDR1 and CDR2 sequences are SGHAT and FQDESV (reference sequence). Trimming took off 5 bases at V and 5 bases at J, with 12 bases between the two ends. The CDR3 DNA reads as TGTGCCAGCAGCCCCGGGCAGGGGTATGGCTACACCTTC. Amino acids: CASSPGQGYGYTF.

The V and J genes are TRBV21-1 and TRBJ1-5; whether TRBD1, the table's D call, matches the DNA was not checked. TRBV21-1 is noted as a pseudogene. CDR3 length: 18 residues. The CDR3 region has the DNA TGTGCCAGCAGCAAAAATGGGACAGGGTATCTGTTTAGGGAGCCCCAGCATTTT. Translated: CASSKNGTGYLFREPQHF.

This chain uses TRBV14 with TRBJ2-2; the D is unclear. CDR3 length: 14 residues. The ends were cut back, 5 bases at V and 3 bases at J, with 10 bases in the middle. Germline-derived CDR1 and CDR2 are SGHDN and FVKESK. The CDR3 is CASSSYAYTGELFF. In nucleotides, the CDR3 is TGTGCCAGCAGCTCCTACGCGTACACCGGGGAGCTGTTTTTT.

The chain joins TRBV7-3 to TRBJ1-1; 7 positions agree with TRBD1. V lost 3 bases and J lost 1; bases outside the gene matches: 5. Germline assignment: CDR1 SGHTA and CDR2 FQGTGA. The CDR3 contains 15 residues. The CDR3 bases are TGTGCCAGCAGCTTGGGGACAGTATGGAACACTGAAGCTTTCTTT. Translated, it gives CASSLGTVWNTEAFF.

The rearrangement uses TRBV7-9 and TRBJ1-3, with 7 bases fitting TRBD1. Germline trimming cut 4 bases from V and 8 bases from J; bases unmatched to any gene: 8. The CDR3 runs 14 residues. CDR1 is SEHNR, CDR2 FQNEAQ, per germline (reference sequence). The CDR3: CASSSADRADTIYF. The CDR3 nucleotides are TGTGCCAGCAGCTCAGCCGACAGGGCTGACACCATATATTTT.

This chain connects TRBV2 to TRBJ1-1; D gene uncertain. V was clipped by 5 bases and J by 0 bases, with 10 bases between them. Germline-derived CDR1 and CDR2 are SNHLY and FYNNEI. The CDR3 runs to 14 residues. The CDR3 nucleotides read TGTGCCAGCAGTCCGGGAGTAATGAACACTGAAGCTTTCTTT. It codes for CASSPGVMNTEAFF.

The CDR3 loop is CASSGPGRGTGELFF. The CDR3 DNA follows: TGTGCCAGCAGCGGCCCGGGGAGAGGGACCGGGGAGCTGTTTTTT. The J gene is TRBJ2-2, the V gene TRBV2, with D perhaps matching TRBD2 (5 bases). The CDR3 spans 15 residues. Trimming left V 6 bases short and J 5 bases short, with 16 bases between. Germline loops: CDR1 SNHLY, CDR2 FYNNEI.

This chain uses TRBV27 with TRBJ2-2; 10 positions match TRBD2. The CDR3 spans 13 residues. CDR1 is MNHEY, CDR2 SMNVEV, per germline (reference sequence). With V trimmed by 5 bases and J by 13 bases, 7 bases remained unmatched. This CDR3 is CASSPSGRGGLFF. The CDR3 DNA follows: TGTGCCAGCAGTCCTAGCGGGAGAGGTGGGCTGTTTTTT.

Points on this clone: A junction end diverges from the germline sequence, so it may reflect a read error. The gene calls are TRBV6-1 and TRBJ1-6, with TRBD1 identical over 9 bases. Looked up from germline, CDR1 is MNHNS and CDR2 is SASEGT. The CDR3 covers 15 residues. The CDR3: CASREGTGTDSPLHF. In DNA form, the CDR3 reads TGTGCCAGCAGGGAAGGGACAGGGACGGACTCACCCCTCCACTTT.

The V gene is TRBV5-4, the J gene TRBJ2-7; 10 nucleotides line up with TRBD1. This CDR3 has 14 amino acids. V trimming: 3 bases; J trimming: 4 bases; junction bases outside the gene matches: 4. Germline V gene sequence: CDR1 SGHNT, CDR2 YYREEE (reference sequence). The CDR3 DNA is TGTGCCAGCAGCTACGACAGGGGGCTTTACGAGCAGTACTTC. Amino acid sequence: CASSYDRGLYEQYF.

The gene calls are TRBV4-1 and TRBJ2-7; tentatively, D is TRBD2 (6 bases). Germline V gives CDR1 MGHRA, CDR2 YSYEKL. Trimming left V 3 bases short and J 10 bases short, with 19 bases between. This CDR3 has 14 residues. In DNA, the CDR3 is TGCGCCAGCAGCCATGGGACTCCTAAGGTGAAACAGTACGTC. Protein: CASSHGTPKVKQYV.

This clone was found a few times. The chain links TRBV5-5 to TRBJ1-2; 10 nucleotides align to TRBD1. V lost 4 bases and J lost 1; bases outside the gene matches: 7. The germline V gene has CDR1 SGHKS and CDR2 YYEKEE (reference sequence). This CDR3 spans 16 amino acids. The CDR3 protein is CASSTQGQGHNYGYTF. The CDR3 DNA is TGTGCCAGCAGCACTCAGGGACAGGGGCATAACTATGGCTACACCTTC.